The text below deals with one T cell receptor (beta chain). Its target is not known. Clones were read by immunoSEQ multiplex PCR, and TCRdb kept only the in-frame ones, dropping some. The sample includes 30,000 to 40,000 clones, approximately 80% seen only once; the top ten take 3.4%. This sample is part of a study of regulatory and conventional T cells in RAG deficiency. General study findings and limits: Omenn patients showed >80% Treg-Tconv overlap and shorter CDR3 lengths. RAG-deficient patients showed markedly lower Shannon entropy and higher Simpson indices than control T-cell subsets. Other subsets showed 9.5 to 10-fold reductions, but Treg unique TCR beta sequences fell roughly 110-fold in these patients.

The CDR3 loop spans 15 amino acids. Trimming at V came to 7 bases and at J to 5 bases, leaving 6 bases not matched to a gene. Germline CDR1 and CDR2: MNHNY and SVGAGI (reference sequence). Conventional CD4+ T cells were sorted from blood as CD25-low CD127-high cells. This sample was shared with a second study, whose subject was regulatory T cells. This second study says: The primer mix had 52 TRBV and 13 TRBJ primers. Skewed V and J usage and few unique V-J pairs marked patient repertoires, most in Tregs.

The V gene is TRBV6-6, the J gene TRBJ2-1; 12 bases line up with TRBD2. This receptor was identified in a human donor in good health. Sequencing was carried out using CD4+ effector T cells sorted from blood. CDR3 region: CASTRLAGGNNEQFF. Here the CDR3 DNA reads TGTGCCAGCACCCGCCTAGCGGGGGGGAACAATGAGCAGTTCTTC.